The T cell receptor (beta chain) described here comes from a study of T-cell reconstitution after alpha-beta-depleted transplantation in children. This clonotype was recorded many times. A TCRbeta library incorporating unique molecular identifiers was prepared. TCRdb passed the PCR reads through MiXCR, listing each CDR3 protein once. Among some 600,000 distinct CDR3 sequences, around 16% were seen once, and the ten largest hold 1.1%. The sequence came from a human donor who donated a stem cell graft to a child with acute myeloid leukemia. The specimen comprised PBMCs from the stem cell graft donor, sampled from the stem cell graft.

The CDR3: CSAARKAGELFF. The CDR3 DNA follows: TGCAGTGCTGCCCGTAAAGCCGGGGAGCTGTTTTTT. The J gene is TRBJ2-2, the V gene TRBV20-1; D unresolved. With 5 bases removed from V and 6 bases from J, the gap between germline ends came to 10 bases. The germline CDR1 and CDR2 sequences are DFQATT and SNEGSKA (reference sequence). The CDR3 contains 12 residues.